These T cell receptor beta chains were read from a single sample in a study of blood T cell repertoires in COVID-19. Generated by immunoSEQ multiplex PCR, the TCRdb table keeps only in-frame clones and is missing some. The top ten clones hold roughly 12% of a sample with some 200,000 clones, approximately 80% of them seen once. Input material: peripheral blood. Source of these receptors: an elderly woman with COVID-19, enrolled during active disease. The conserved cysteine and the conserved F or W are not part of the CDR3 here.

J: TRBJ2-5; V: TRBV9; CDR3: ASSALAGGQETQY
J: TRBJ1-2; V: TRBV20-1; CDR3: SARAAYGYT
J: TRBJ1-2; V: TRBV12-3/TRBV12-4; CDR3: ASSFTGTGYT
J: TRBJ2-1; V: TRBV19; CDR3: ASSTSPFFTSGGGFNEQF
J: TRBJ1-3; V: TRBV3-1/TRBV3-2; CDR3: ASSHPERGNTIY
J: TRBJ1-1; V: TRBV6-5; CDR3: ATLFVTGVTEAF
J: TRBJ2-2; V: TRBV14; CDR3: ASSPRTSGDTGELF
J: TRBJ1-2; V: TRBV7-2; CDR3: ASSLRPRGAGGYT
J: TRBJ1-2; V: TRBV14; CDR3: ASSQDGTGRGYGYT
J: TRBJ1-2; V: TRBV9; CDR3: ASSAPRDREWDGYT
J: TRBJ2-2; V: TRBV11-3; CDR3: ASSLDTSGPAGELF
J: TRBJ1-1; V: TRBV5-1; CDR3: ASSRTGNTEAF
J: TRBJ1-1; V: TRBV3-1/TRBV3-2; CDR3: ASSQRTGAVNTEAF
J: TRBJ2-3; V: TRBV6-2/TRBV6-3; CDR3: ASSEIAGGGADTQY
J: TRBJ2-7; V: TRBV11-2; CDR3: ASSFERTPVIEQY
J: TRBJ1-5; V: TRBV15; CDR3: ATSRGQGGWEPQH
J: TRBJ1-2; V: TRBV6-5; CDR3: ASRKLYDYGYT
J: TRBJ1-5; V: TRBV2; CDR3: ASGPGQGAWIGQPQH
J: TRBJ2-7; V: TRBV3-1/TRBV3-2; CDR3: ASSHGTAWGYEQY
J: TRBJ2-7; V: TRBV28; CDR3: ATIGGIRYEQY
J: TRBJ2-7; V: TRBV19; CDR3: ASSMQAGQGAYEQY
J: TRBJ2-5; V: TRBV5-1; CDR3: ASSLVFLASETQY
J: TRBJ1-2; V: TRBV7-8; CDR3: ASSPDRSYGYGYT
J: TRBJ2-5; V: TRBV20-1; CDR3: SASYGSETQY
J: TRBJ1-2; V: TRBV15; CDR3: ATSRNTGEGYT
J: TRBJ2-7; V: TRBV2; CDR3: ASSEALRRRNLAEQY